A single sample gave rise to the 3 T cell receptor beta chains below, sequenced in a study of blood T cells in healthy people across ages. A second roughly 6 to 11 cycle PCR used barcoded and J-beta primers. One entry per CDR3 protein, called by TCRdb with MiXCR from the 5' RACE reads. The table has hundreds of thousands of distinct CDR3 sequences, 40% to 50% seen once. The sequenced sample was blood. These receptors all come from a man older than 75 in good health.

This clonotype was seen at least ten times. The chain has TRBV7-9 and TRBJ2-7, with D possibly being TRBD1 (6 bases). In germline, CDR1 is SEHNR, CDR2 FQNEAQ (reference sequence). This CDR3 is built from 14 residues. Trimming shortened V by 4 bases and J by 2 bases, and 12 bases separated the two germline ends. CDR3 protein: CASSYSGQPYEQYF. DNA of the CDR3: TGTGCCAGCAGCTACAGTGGACAGCCCTACGAGCAGTACTTC.

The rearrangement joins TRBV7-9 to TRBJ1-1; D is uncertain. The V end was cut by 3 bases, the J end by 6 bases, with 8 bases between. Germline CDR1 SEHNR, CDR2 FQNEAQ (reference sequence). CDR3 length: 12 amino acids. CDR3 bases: TGTGCCAGCAGCTTCGCCTCGTCTGAAGCTTTCTTT. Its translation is CASSFASSEAFF. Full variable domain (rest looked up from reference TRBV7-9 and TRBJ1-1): DTGVSQNPRHKITKRGQNVTFRCDPISEHNRLYWYRQTLGQGPEFLTYFQNEAQLEKSRLLSDRFSAERPKGSFSTLEIQRTEQGDSAMYLCASSFASSEAFFGQGTRLTVV.

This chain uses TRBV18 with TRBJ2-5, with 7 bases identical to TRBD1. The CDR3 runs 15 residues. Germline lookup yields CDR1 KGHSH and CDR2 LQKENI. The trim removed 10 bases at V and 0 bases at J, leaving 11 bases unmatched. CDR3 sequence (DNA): TGTGCCAACTCCCCGGGACAGTCCCACCAAGAGACCCAGTACTTC. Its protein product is CANSPGQSHQETQYF.